This T cell receptor beta chain was identified in a study of blood T cell repertoires in COVID-19. Repertoires were generated with immunoSEQ multiplex PCR, while TCRdb's copy carries only in-frame clones and drops some. The repertoire has about 350,000 clones, about 92% of them found once; the top ten carry 3.5% to 4%. V was pared by 5 bases and J by 4 bases, with 11 bases between. CDR1 and CDR2 (germline): MNHEY, SVGAGI. This CDR3 comprises 13 residues. The receptor's source is a woman aged 55-69 years with COVID-19, enrolled during active disease. What was sequenced was peripheral blood. The chain uses TRBV6-5 and TRBJ1-1; a weak D match, TRBD1 (5 bases). The CDR3 nucleotides are TGTGCCAGCAGTATCAGGGTAAGCACTGAAGCTTTCTTT. Its translation is CASSIRVSTEAFF.